Listed below are T cell receptor beta chains from one sample, sequenced in a study of blood T cell repertoires in COVID-19. Clones were read by immunoSEQ multiplex PCR, and TCRdb kept only the in-frame ones, dropping some. This table has over 85,000 clones, 75% to 85% appearing once. The specimen was peripheral blood. Receptors were obtained from a man aged 65 to 85 with acute or convalescent COVID-19. Both conserved end residues are part of each CDR3. D genes are given only for firm matches. For some rows the clone size is stated as once, few or many, or as a class when expanded; others skip it.

v_call	j_call	d_call	clone_size	cdr3_nt	cdr3_aa
TRBV20-1	TRBJ1-5	.	.	TGCAGTGCTAGTGGATCGACAGTCGATCAGCCCCAGCATTTT	CSASGSTVDQPQHF
TRBV19	TRBJ1-1	.	.	TGTGCCAGTAGTACCAGACAGGTCGGCACTGAAGCTTTCTTT	CASSTRQVGTEAFF
TRBV28	TRBJ2-7	.	few	TGTGCCAGCAGCCTACTTCACAGGGACTCCTACGAGCAGTACTTC	CASSLLHRDSYEQYF
TRBV27	TRBJ1-6	TRBD1	.	TGTGCCAGCAAAAAAGGGGACAGTTCCTCCTATAATTCACCCCTCCACTTT	CASKKGDSSSYNSPLHF
TRBV6-6	TRBJ1-1	TRBD1	.	TGTGCCAGCAGGGTGGACAGGAGCATGGTCTTT	CASRVDRSMVF
TRBV28	TRBJ1-5	.	once	TGTGCCAGCAGTCCCACAGATCAGCCCCAGCATTTT	CASSPTDQPQHF
TRBV28	TRBJ2-5	.	.	TGTGCCAGCAGTTTATGGGGGTCGGACAGCCAAGAGACCCAGTACTTC	CASSLWGSDSQETQYF
TRBV6-4	TRBJ2-7	TRBD2	few	TGTGCCAGCAGTGACGGGGGCGTAGCGGGAGAGGCCGGGCAGTACTTC	CASSDGGVAGEAGQYF
TRBV10-1	TRBJ1-6	TRBD1	medium-sized	TGCGCCAGCAGTGAGAGGGGGGACAGGGGAAGGAAAGATAATTCACCCCTCCACTTT	CASSERGDRGRKDNSPLHF
TRBV3-1/TRBV3-2	TRBJ2-2	.	.	TGTGCCAGCAGCCCCGTCGGAGAAGGAGGCACCGGGGAGCTGTTTTTT	CASSPVGEGGTGELFF
TRBV29-1	TRBJ2-3	TRBD1	few	TGCAGCGTTGAAGGAACCCGAGGGACAGGCACAGATACGCAGTATTTT	CSVEGTRGTGTDTQYF
TRBV24-1	TRBJ2-1	TRBD1	.	TGTGCCACCAGTGATTCCGGCCCAGGGGGTCGAAATGAGCAGTTCTTC	CATSDSGPGGRNEQFF
TRBV6-2/TRBV6-3	TRBJ1-5	.	.	TGTGCCAGCAGTCATTGGGGGGACGGCAATCAGCCCCAGCATTTT	CASSHWGDGNQPQHF
TRBV5-1	TRBJ2-2	TRBD2	.	TGCGCCAGCAGCACGACTAGCGGTGACACCGGGGAGCTGTTTTTT	CASSTTSGDTGELFF
TRBV25-1	TRBJ1-2	TRBD1	.	TGTGCCAGCAGGCAGGGGGCGGATGGCTACACCTTC	CASRQGADGYTF
TRBV3-1/TRBV3-2	TRBJ2-3	.	few	TGTGCCAGCAGCCAAGATCTCACAGATACGCAGTATTTT	CASSQDLTDTQYF
TRBV25-1	TRBJ2-2	TRBD2	.	TGTGCCAGCAGTGGGGAACTAGCGGGAGTTCGGACCGGGGAGCTGTTTTTT	CASSGELAGVRTGELFF
TRBV19	TRBJ1-1	.	.	TGTGCCAGTATCGCAGGGGCCGGGATGAACACTGAAGCTTTCTTT	CASIAGAGMNTEAFF
TRBV30	TRBJ2-7	.	.	TGTGCCTGGAGTGCGACTTTATCCTACGAGCAGTACTTC	CAWSATLSYEQYF
TRBV14	TRBJ1-1	TRBD1	.	TGTGCCAGCAGCCGGACAGGGAACACTGAAGCTTTCTTT	CASSRTGNTEAFF
TRBV5-1	TRBJ2-7	.	few	TGCGCCAGCAGCTCATACATCGGGTTCGGATACGAGCAGTACTTC	CASSSYIGFGYEQYF
TRBV28	TRBJ1-3	.	.	TGTGCCAGCAGTTTCATCCAGGGTGGAAACACCATATATTTT	CASSFIQGGNTIYF
TRBV27	TRBJ2-1	TRBD2	.	TGTGCCAGCAGTTTAAGGGGACTAGCGGGAAATGAGCAGTTCTTC	CASSLRGLAGNEQFF
TRBV14	TRBJ2-5	TRBD1	.	TGTGCCAGCAGCCCGCACAATAACAGGGGGCCGGAGACCCAGTACTTC	CASSPHNNRGPETQYF
TRBV9	TRBJ2-7	TRBD2	.	TGTGCCAGCAGCGTAGCAATAGCGGGCGCCTACGAGCAGTACTTC	CASSVAIAGAYEQYF
TRBV3-1/TRBV3-2	TRBJ2-7	TRBD2	.	TGTGCCAGCAGCCGGGTAGCGGGAGGGAGGCGGTCCTACGAGCAGTACTTC	CASSRVAGGRRSYEQYF
TRBV16	TRBJ2-7	.	once	TGTGCCAGCAGCCAAGCTGGGCAGGGGCCTAGCTCCTACGAGCAGTACTTC	CASSQAGQGPSSYEQYF
TRBV6-2/TRBV6-3	TRBJ1-5	.	.	TGTGCCAGCAGTTACCACATAGGGACTCGGGATCAGCCCCAGCATTTT	CASSYHIGTRDQPQHF
TRBV5-1	TRBJ2-7	TRBD1	.	TGCGCCAGCAGCTTGGGCCAGGGGGCCTACGAGCAGTACTTC	CASSLGQGAYEQYF
TRBV19	TRBJ2-3	.	.	TGTGCCAGTAGTATGGCCAGAACAGATACGCAGTATTTT	CASSMARTDTQYF
TRBV7-2	TRBJ2-3	.	.	TGTGCCAGCAGCTTTCGGGAATACGAGTCCCAGTATTTT	CASSFREYESQYF
TRBV5-6	TRBJ2-3	TRBD2	.	TGTGCCAGCAGCTCCGGGACTAGCGTAGATACGCAGTATTTT	CASSSGTSVDTQYF
TRBV29-1	TRBJ1-1	.	.	TGCAGCGTTGGAGAGCCCAGGGGTCGGGGGAACACTGAAGCTTTCTTT	CSVGEPRGRGNTEAFF
TRBV5-1	TRBJ2-7	TRBD1	.	TGCGCCAGCAGCGTGGGACAGGGGACTATTTACGAGCAGTACTTC	CASSVGQGTIYEQYF
TRBV29-1	TRBJ2-7	.	.	TGCAGCGTTGTAAAGGACAACTCCTACGAGCAGTACTTC	CSVVKDNSYEQYF
TRBV6-5	TRBJ1-2	.	.	TGTGCCAGCAGTTCCCGGCAGGGGCAGGGCTACACCTTC	CASSSRQGQGYTF
TRBV6-5	TRBJ1-5	.	.	TGTGCCAGCAGTCCCACAGGGATTAGCAATCAGCCCCAGCATTTT	CASSPTGISNQPQHF
TRBV5-6	TRBJ2-5	TRBD2	.	TGTGCCAGCAGCTGGGGGGGATTAGAGACCCAGTACTTC	CASSWGGLETQYF
TRBV24-1	TRBJ2-7	.	.	TGTGCCACCAGTGATACCGGGAAAAAGGCCCGGCAGTACTTC	CATSDTGKKARQYF
TRBV5-1	TRBJ2-7	TRBD2	.	TGCGCCAGCAGCTTGGGACGTAGCGGGAGAGCCCCCTGGGAGCAGTACTTC	CASSLGRSGRAPWEQYF